Presented here are 7 T cell receptor beta chains from one specimen sequenced in a study of identical twins listed by TCRdb under 2016. The library came from 5' RACE. TCRdb records Illumina HiSeq 2000 as the sequencer. The public reads were run again by TCRdb, first through fastp at Q25 and then through MiXCR, and only productive beta chains were kept. Each CDR3 protein appears once, grouped with its most common genes and DNA. The sample table shows nearly 200,000 distinct CDR3 sequences, and around 15% are seen once. The ten biggest clones cover 35% to 45% of the sample. In addition, the sample was reused for a study of T cells expressing NK-cell markers.

The sample was CD8+ T cells sorted from blood. These receptor sequences come from a woman aged 18-29 years in good health.

This clonotype appeared a few times. The chain couples TRBV12-3 or TRBV12-4 to TRBJ2-7, with D possibly matching TRBD1 (6 bases). This CDR3 spans 16 amino acids. V gave up 3 bases and J gave up 4 bases, with 19 bases separating them. The CDR3 sequence: CASSFLASRGLYEQYF. CDR3 DNA sequence: TGTGCCAGCAGTTTTCTCGCCAGCAGGGGCCTGTACGAGCAGTACTTC.

This clonotype has a handful of counts. The chain combines TRBV12-5 with TRBJ2-1; TRBD2 agrees at 7 bases. CDR1 and CDR2 from the germline V gene are LGHNT and FRNRAP. V was clipped by 10 bases and J by 4 bases; unmatched bases: 10. This CDR3 has 14 amino acids. Here the CDR3 DNA reads TGTGCTACTGGGGGGGAGGGCCCTTACAATGAGCAGTTCTTC. It specifies CATGGEGPYNEQFF.

V and J are TRBV12-3 or TRBV12-4 and TRBJ2-1; perhaps TRBD2 as D (5 bases). The V gene lost 5 bases and the J gene lost 4 bases, with 15 bases spanning the gap. The CDR3 spans 15 residues. The CDR3 DNA follows: TGTGCCAGCAGTCCCCTCGAGGGAAGATACAATGAGCAGTTCTTC. It codes for CASSPLEGRYNEQFF.

Only a few counts were recorded for this clonotype. The chain recombines TRBV5-5 with TRBJ2-3, with D unclear. Germline assignment: CDR1 SGHKS and CDR2 YYEKEE (reference sequence). The CDR3 extends over 12 amino acids. Trimming removed 4 bases at V and 2 bases at J, with 5 bases between. The chain's CDR3 is CASSDDTDTQYF. The CDR3 coding sequence is TGTGCCAGCAGCGACGACACAGATACGCAGTATTTT.

The table lists this clonotype with a few counts. The genes are TRBV29-1 and TRBJ2-1; 16 bases align to TRBD2. Losses at the gene ends were 5 bases for V and 16 bases for J; bases not matched to a gene: 8. Germline values: CDR1 SQVTM, CDR2 ANQGSEA. The CDR3 is made up of 13 amino acids. The CDR3 bases are TGCAGCGTTAAGACCGGGACTAGCGGGGGGGACTTCTTC. Translating gives CSVKTGTSGGDFF.

Ten or more counts support this clonotype. This chain uses TRBV20-1 with TRBJ2-2, with D hard to call. The germline gives CDR1 DFQATT, CDR2 SNEGSKA (reference sequence). The ends were cut back, 5 bases at V and 7 bases at J, with 8 bases in the middle. This CDR3 region has 11 residues. Here the CDR3 reads CSARGGGELFF. The CDR3 bases are TGCAGTGCTCGAGGTGGCGGGGAGCTGTTTTTT.

The rearrangement uses TRBV19 and TRBJ1-1, with unresolved D. Germline assignment: CDR1 LNHDA and CDR2 SQIVND (reference sequence). The V and J ends lost 4 bases and 6 bases respectively, with 6 bases between them. CDR3 length: 11 residues. The CDR3 loop reads CASSTGPEAFF. CDR3 DNA: TGTGCCAGTAGTACAGGACCTGAAGCTTTCTTT.